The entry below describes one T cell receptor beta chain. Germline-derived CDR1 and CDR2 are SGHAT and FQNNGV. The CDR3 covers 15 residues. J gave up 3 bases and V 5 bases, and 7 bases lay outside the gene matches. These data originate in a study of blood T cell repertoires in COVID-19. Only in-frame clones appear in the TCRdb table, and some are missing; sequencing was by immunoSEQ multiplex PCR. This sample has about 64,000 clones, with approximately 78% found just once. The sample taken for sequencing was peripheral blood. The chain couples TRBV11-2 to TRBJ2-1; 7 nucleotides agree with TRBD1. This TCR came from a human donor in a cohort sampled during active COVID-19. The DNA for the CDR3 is TGTGCCAGCAGCATACGACAGGGTAACTACAATGAGCAGTTCTTC. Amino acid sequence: CASSIRQGNYNEQFF.